These T cell receptor beta chains were read from a single sample in a study of regulatory T cells in long-lasting Graves disease. TCRdb reanalysed the multiplex PCR reads using MiXCR and keeps one entry per CDR3 protein. In the table there are about 620,000 distinct CDR3 sequences, around 15% of which are singletons. This sample also belongs to another study, concerning T cells in Graves' hyperthyroidism and ophthalmopathy.

The sample here was peripheral blood mononuclear cells (PBMCs), taken at new diagnosis, from a patient treated with antithyroid drugs. The receptors stem from a woman under 40 with Graves disease. The CDR3 runs from the conserved cysteine through the conserved F or W. Fields, in order: V gene, J gene, D gene, clone size, CDR3 protein, CDR3 DNA. A D gene is named only where the DNA matches it firmly. Size values are once, few and many counts, or a class for expanded clones, and some rows have none.

v_call: TRBV15; j_call: TRBJ2-3; d_call: NA; clone_size: many; cdr3_aa: CATSRLQGVTDTQYF; cdr3_nt: TGTGCCACCAGCAGGTTACAGGGCGTAACAGATACGCAGTATTTT
v_call: TRBV2; j_call: TRBJ1-2; d_call: TRBD1; clone_size: NA; cdr3_aa: CASSWTGSVGGYTF; cdr3_nt: TGTGCCAGCTCCTGGACAGGGTCAGTCGGGGGCTACACCTTC
v_call: TRBV7-3; j_call: TRBJ2-7; d_call: NA; clone_size: many; cdr3_aa: CASSQSRDKAYEQYF; cdr3_nt: TGTGCCAGCAGCCAATCCCGGGACAAGGCCTACGAGCAGTACTTC
v_call: TRBV12-3/TRBV12-4; j_call: TRBJ2-2; d_call: NA; clone_size: few; cdr3_aa: CASTTGSVTGELFF; cdr3_nt: TGTGCCAGCACAACAGGGTCGGTGACCGGGGAGCTGTTTTTT
v_call: TRBV6-5; j_call: TRBJ1-3; d_call: TRBD1; clone_size: few; cdr3_aa: CASSYGASGQGASGNTIYF; cdr3_nt: TGTGCCAGCAGTTACGGCGCCTCGGGACAGGGGGCGTCGGGAAACACCATATATTTT
v_call: TRBV29-1; j_call: TRBJ2-7; d_call: TRBD2; clone_size: few; cdr3_aa: CSVDGTSGSKGEQYF; cdr3_nt: TGCAGCGTCGATGGGACTAGCGGGAGTAAGGGTGAGCAGTACTTC
v_call: TRBV24-1; j_call: TRBJ2-2; d_call: TRBD1; clone_size: many; cdr3_aa: CATSEVQGPTGELFF; cdr3_nt: TGTGCCACCAGTGAGGTACAGGGGCCCACCGGGGAGCTGTTTTTT
v_call: TRBV7-2; j_call: TRBJ2-3; d_call: TRBD2; clone_size: many; cdr3_aa: CASSTYTSGRLNF; cdr3_nt: TGTGCCAGCAGCACCTACACTAGCGGGAGGCTAAATTTT
v_call: TRBV7-3; j_call: TRBJ2-1; d_call: TRBD2; clone_size: many; cdr3_aa: CASSLTGTSGRNEQFF; cdr3_nt: TGTGCCAGCAGCTTAACAGGGACTAGCGGGAGGAATGAGCAGTTCTTC
v_call: TRBV20-1; j_call: TRBJ1-1; d_call: NA; clone_size: few; cdr3_aa: CSASLAFSEAFF; cdr3_nt: TGCAGTGCTAGTTTAGCCTTCTCTGAAGCTTTCTTT
v_call: TRBV7-9; j_call: TRBJ2-5; d_call: TRBD2; clone_size: few; cdr3_aa: CASSFDSGRGQETQYF; cdr3_nt: TGTGCCAGCAGCTTCGACAGCGGGAGGGGGCAAGAGACCCAGTACTTC
v_call: TRBV28; j_call: TRBJ2-7; d_call: NA; clone_size: many; cdr3_aa: CASSLSWTETYEQYF; cdr3_nt: TGTGCCAGCAGTTTATCCTGGACAGAAACCTACGAGCAGTACTTC
v_call: TRBV30; j_call: TRBJ1-2; d_call: TRBD1; clone_size: many; cdr3_aa: CAWSRDSANYGYTF; cdr3_nt: TGTGCCTGGAGCCGGGACAGCGCTAACTATGGCTACACCTTC
v_call: TRBV5-1; j_call: TRBJ2-3; d_call: NA; clone_size: many; cdr3_aa: CASSPGRRPTDTQYF; cdr3_nt: TGCGCCAGCAGCCCAGGACGGAGGCCCACAGATACGCAGTATTTT
v_call: TRBV12-3/TRBV12-4; j_call: TRBJ1-1; d_call: NA; clone_size: many; cdr3_aa: CASSWGSRGTEAFF; cdr3_nt: TGTGCCAGCAGTTGGGGGAGTAGGGGCACTGAAGCTTTCTTT
v_call: TRBV19; j_call: TRBJ1-1; d_call: NA; clone_size: NA; cdr3_aa: CASSRGDSLNTEAFF; cdr3_nt: TGTGCCAGTAGTAGAGGCGACAGCTTGAACACTGAAGCTTTCTTT
v_call: TRBV3-1; j_call: TRBJ2-7; d_call: NA; clone_size: many; cdr3_aa: CASSQLPGGSYEQYF; cdr3_nt: TGTGCCAGCAGCCAGCTCCCCGGTGGCTCCTACGAGCAGTACTTC
v_call: TRBV6-1; j_call: TRBJ2-7; d_call: NA; clone_size: many; cdr3_aa: CASIADYPDYEQYF; cdr3_nt: TGTGCCAGCATTGCTGACTACCCCGACTACGAGCAGTACTTC
v_call: TRBV6-1; j_call: TRBJ2-7; d_call: TRBD2; clone_size: NA; cdr3_aa: CASSQHPGLETDEQYF; cdr3_nt: TGCGCCAGCAGCCAGCATCCGGGACTAGAAACCGACGAGCAGTACTTC
v_call: TRBV27; j_call: TRBJ2-7; d_call: NA; clone_size: many; cdr3_aa: CASSLTLAGIFYEQYF; cdr3_nt: TGTGCCAGCAGTTTAACCCTTGCGGGAATATTTTACGAGCAGTACTTC
v_call: TRBV11-2; j_call: TRBJ1-1; d_call: NA; clone_size: many; cdr3_aa: CASSLNRAKEAFF; cdr3_nt: TGTGCCAGCAGCTTAAACAGGGCGAAGGAAGCTTTCTTT
v_call: TRBV7-2; j_call: TRBJ2-1; d_call: NA; clone_size: many; cdr3_aa: CASSRDLDNEQFF; cdr3_nt: TGTGCCAGCAGTCGTGACCTGGATAATGAGCAGTTCTTC
v_call: TRBV27; j_call: TRBJ2-5; d_call: NA; clone_size: NA; cdr3_aa: CASSFWGRRRTQYF; cdr3_nt: TGTGCCAGCAGTTTTTGGGGGAGGCGGAGAACCCAGTACTTC
v_call: TRBV5-4; j_call: TRBJ1-2; d_call: NA; clone_size: few; cdr3_aa: CASSFFQHVRHGYTF; cdr3_nt: TGTGCCAGCAGCTTCTTTCAGCACGTCCGTCATGGCTACACCTTC
v_call: TRBV6-5; j_call: TRBJ2-1; d_call: NA; clone_size: NA; cdr3_aa: CASSFRRTGVLAANEQFF; cdr3_nt: TGTGCCAGCAGTTTCCGGAGGACAGGAGTACTAGCGGCCAATGAGCAGTTCTTC
v_call: TRBV29-1; j_call: TRBJ1-1; d_call: NA; clone_size: many; cdr3_aa: CSVEDLGANTEAFF; cdr3_nt: TGCAGCGTTGAAGATCTGGGGGCGAACACTGAAGCTTTCTTT
v_call: TRBV7-3; j_call: TRBJ2-1; d_call: TRBD2; clone_size: many; cdr3_aa: CASSSLGLGSNEQFF; cdr3_nt: TGTGCCAGCAGCTCCCTGGGACTAGGGAGCAATGAGCAGTTCTTC
v_call: TRBV30; j_call: TRBJ2-1; d_call: TRBD2; clone_size: few; cdr3_aa: CAFLPGGRTYNEQFF; cdr3_nt: TGTGCCTTTCTCCCGGGCGGGAGGACCTACAATGAGCAGTTCTTC
v_call: TRBV19; j_call: TRBJ2-1; d_call: TRBD2; clone_size: NA; cdr3_aa: CASSSGTRWNEQFF; cdr3_nt: TGTGCCAGTAGTTCCGGGACTAGGTGGAATGAGCAGTTCTTC
v_call: TRBV27; j_call: TRBJ2-7; d_call: TRBD2; clone_size: NA; cdr3_aa: CASSLMASGPYEQYF; cdr3_nt: TGTGCCAGCAGTTTAATGGCTAGCGGTCCGTACGAGCAGTACTTC
v_call: TRBV6-1; j_call: TRBJ2-7; d_call: NA; clone_size: NA; cdr3_aa: CAIGTSYEQYF; cdr3_nt: TGTGCCATCGGCACGTCCTACGAGCAGTACTTC
v_call: TRBV27; j_call: TRBJ1-4; d_call: NA; clone_size: many; cdr3_aa: CASTGGLGKVEKLFF; cdr3_nt: TGTGCCAGCACTGGAGGGCTAGGGAAGGTTGAAAAACTGTTTTTT
v_call: TRBV30; j_call: TRBJ1-2; d_call: TRBD1; clone_size: many; cdr3_aa: CAWSAGTGYGYTF; cdr3_nt: TGTGCCTGGAGTGCTGGGACAGGCTATGGCTACACCTTC
v_call: TRBV30; j_call: TRBJ2-3; d_call: NA; clone_size: NA; cdr3_aa: CAFGWDTDIGGTQYF; cdr3_nt: TGTGCCTTCGGATGGGACACGGACATAGGTGGTACGCAGTATTTT
v_call: TRBV24-1; j_call: TRBJ2-2; d_call: NA; clone_size: NA; cdr3_aa: CATSDGASHTGELFF; cdr3_nt: TGTGCCACCAGTGATGGGGCGAGTCACACCGGGGAGCTGTTTTTT
v_call: TRBV6-5; j_call: TRBJ2-1; d_call: NA; clone_size: many; cdr3_aa: CASSYSRSYNEQFF; cdr3_nt: TGTGCCAGCAGTTACTCTCGCAGCTACAATGAGCAGTTCTTC
v_call: TRBV6-1; j_call: TRBJ2-5; d_call: TRBD2; clone_size: few; cdr3_aa: CASRQETSGKGRETQYF; cdr3_nt: TGTGCCAGCAGACAGGAGACTAGCGGGAAGGGAAGGGAGACCCAGTACTTC
v_call: TRBV18; j_call: TRBJ1-1; d_call: NA; clone_size: few; cdr3_aa: CASSPQGRVVEAFF; cdr3_nt: TGTGCCAGCTCACCTCAGGGGAGGGTTGTTGAAGCTTTCTTT
v_call: TRBV12-3/TRBV12-4; j_call: TRBJ1-2; d_call: NA; clone_size: many; cdr3_aa: CASSLARPGGYTF; cdr3_nt: TGTGCCAGCAGTTTGGCCAGGCCTGGGGGCTACACCTTC
v_call: TRBV6-1; j_call: TRBJ2-6; d_call: TRBD1; clone_size: NA; cdr3_aa: CASSKGQATFSGANVLTF; cdr3_nt: TGTGCCAGCAGTAAGGGACAGGCTACTTTCTCTGGGGCCAACGTCCTGACTTTC